These T cell receptor beta chains were read from a single sample in a study of blood T cells in healthy people across ages. TCRdb called the 5' RACE reads again in MiXCR, with one record for every CDR3 protein. Here the sample spans about 970,000 distinct CDR3 sequences, roughly 51% being singletons. Sequencing used blood. The receptors shown here come from a woman aged 60 to 75 in good health. Each CDR3 is given with its conserved first and last residue. A D gene is named only where the DNA matches it firmly. Rows give clone size only sometimes, using once, few, many, or a class for an expanded clone.

J gene: TRBJ2-3
clone size: -
D gene: TRBD2
CDR3 length: 17
V gene: TRBV12-3/TRBV12-4
CDR3 protein: CASSLRGSGIPTDTQYF
CDR3 DNA: TGTGCCAGCAGTTTAAGAGGTAGCGGGATCCCCACAGATACGCAGTATTTT

J gene: TRBJ2-1
clone size: -
D gene: TRBD1
CDR3 length: 15
V gene: TRBV5-1
CDR3 protein: CASSLEGTGANEQFF
CDR3 DNA: TGCGCCAGCAGCTTGGAAGGGACAGGGGCCAATGAGCAGTTCTTC

J gene: TRBJ1-2
clone size: -
D gene: -
CDR3 length: 11
V gene: TRBV3-1
CDR3 protein: CASSHRYGYTF
CDR3 DNA: TGTGCCAGCAGCCACAGGTACGGCTACACCTTC

J gene: TRBJ1-2
clone size: few
D gene: -
CDR3 length: 15
V gene: TRBV2
CDR3 protein: CASITRLSRGYGYTF
CDR3 DNA: TGTGCCAGCATTACTAGGCTCTCCAGGGGCTATGGCTACACCTTC

J gene: TRBJ2-7
clone size: -
D gene: -
CDR3 length: 13
V gene: TRBV20-1
CDR3 protein: CSAPRDNSYEQYF
CDR3 DNA: TGCAGTGCCCCCCGGGACAACTCCTACGAGCAGTACTTC

J gene: TRBJ2-1
clone size: few
D gene: -
CDR3 length: 13
V gene: TRBV4-3
CDR3 protein: CASSQVQQSEQFF
CDR3 DNA: TGCGCCAGCAGCCAAGTCCAGCAAAGTGAGCAGTTCTTC

J gene: TRBJ1-5
clone size: -
D gene: -
CDR3 length: 13
V gene: TRBV12-3/TRBV12-4
CDR3 protein: CASSFEGGQPQHF
CDR3 DNA: TGTGCCAGCAGTTTCGAGGGAGGACAGCCCCAGCATTTT

J gene: TRBJ2-6
clone size: few
D gene: TRBD1
CDR3 length: 18
V gene: TRBV10-3
CDR3 protein: CAISPGGTGYWGANVLTF
CDR3 DNA: TGTGCCATCAGCCCCGGAGGGACAGGGTATTGGGGGGCCAACGTCCTGACTTTC

J gene: TRBJ2-5
clone size: -
D gene: -
CDR3 length: 16
V gene: TRBV5-1
CDR3 protein: CASSLDLRRAQETQYF
CDR3 DNA: TGCGCCAGCAGCTTGGACCTCCGAAGGGCGCAAGAGACCCAGTACTTC

J gene: TRBJ2-1
clone size: -
D gene: -
CDR3 length: 15
V gene: TRBV20-1
CDR3 protein: CSATTGGKVLNVQFF
CDR3 DNA: TGCAGTGCTACGACTGGCGGGAAAGTCTTGAATGTGCAGTTCTTC

J gene: TRBJ1-1
clone size: -
D gene: -
CDR3 length: 15
V gene: TRBV28
CDR3 protein: CASRTVQIGNTEAFF
CDR3 DNA: TGTGCCAGCAGGACAGTTCAAATCGGGAACACTGAAGCTTTCTTT

J gene: TRBJ2-7
clone size: -
D gene: -
CDR3 length: 18
V gene: TRBV14
CDR3 protein: CASSQDGAAGLQAYEQYF
CDR3 DNA: TGTGCCAGCAGCCAAGATGGGGCTGCGGGCCTTCAAGCCTACGAGCAGTACTTC

J gene: TRBJ2-7
clone size: -
D gene: -
CDR3 length: 14
V gene: TRBV6-2/TRBV6-3
CDR3 protein: CASSYHTGYNEQYF
CDR3 DNA: TGTGCCAGCAGTTATCACACTGGATACAATGAGCAGTACTTC

J gene: TRBJ1-2
clone size: -
D gene: -
CDR3 length: 12
V gene: TRBV3-1
CDR3 protein: CASSQLDLGYTF
CDR3 DNA: TGTGCCAGCAGCCAACTGGACCTTGGCTACACCTTC

J gene: TRBJ1-5
clone size: -
D gene: -
CDR3 length: 14
V gene: TRBV2
CDR3 protein: CASREQWGNQPQHF
CDR3 DNA: TGTGCCAGCAGGGAACAGTGGGGCAATCAGCCCCAGCATTTT

J gene: TRBJ1-4
clone size: -
D gene: TRBD1
CDR3 length: 13
V gene: TRBV29-1
CDR3 protein: CSVQQGAGEKLFF
CDR3 DNA: TGCAGCGTCCAACAGGGGGCCGGGGAAAAACTGTTTTTT

J gene: TRBJ2-7
clone size: few
D gene: TRBD1
CDR3 length: 15
V gene: TRBV6-1
CDR3 protein: CASSRPGQASYEQYF
CDR3 DNA: TGTGCCAGCAGTAGACCGGGACAGGCCTCCTACGAGCAGTACTTC

J gene: TRBJ2-2
clone size: -
D gene: -
CDR3 length: 13
V gene: TRBV4-2
CDR3 protein: CASSQVGTGELFF
CDR3 DNA: TGTGCCAGCAGCCAGGTTGGCACCGGGGAGCTGTTTTTT

J gene: TRBJ2-5
clone size: -
D gene: TRBD2
CDR3 length: 19
V gene: TRBV7-2
CDR3 protein: CASTRYLIRASGRLETQYF
CDR3 DNA: TGTGCCAGCACCCGGTACCTAATACGGGCTAGCGGGAGGCTAGAGACCCAGTACTTC

J gene: TRBJ2-3
clone size: few
D gene: -
CDR3 length: 14
V gene: TRBV5-1
CDR3 protein: CASSLVELPDTQYF
CDR3 DNA: TGCGCCAGCAGCTTGGTGGAGCTACCAGATACGCAGTATTTT

J gene: TRBJ2-7
clone size: -
D gene: -
CDR3 length: 15
V gene: TRBV28
CDR3 protein: CASSLVQQASYEQYF
CDR3 DNA: TGTGCCAGCAGCCTCGTCCAGCAGGCCTCCTACGAGCAGTACTTC

J gene: TRBJ2-7
clone size: -
D gene: -
CDR3 length: 13
V gene: TRBV7-9
CDR3 protein: CASSSPNTYEQYF
CDR3 DNA: TGTGCCAGCAGCTCCCCTAATACCTACGAGCAGTACTTC

J gene: TRBJ2-7
clone size: -
D gene: -
CDR3 length: 15
V gene: TRBV4-1
CDR3 protein: CASSPRDMGEYEQYF
CDR3 DNA: TGCGCCAGCAGCCCCCGGGACATGGGAGAATACGAGCAGTACTTC

J gene: TRBJ2-7
clone size: -
D gene: TRBD1
CDR3 length: 15
V gene: TRBV28
CDR3 protein: CASSPFGTGAYEQYF
CDR3 DNA: TGTGCCAGCAGTCCGTTCGGGACAGGGGCGTACGAGCAGTACTTC

J gene: TRBJ2-5
clone size: few
D gene: -
CDR3 length: 14
V gene: TRBV18
CDR3 protein: CASSTSGRQETQYF
CDR3 DNA: TGTGCCAGCTCAACGTCAGGGCGGCAAGAGACCCAGTACTTC

J gene: TRBJ2-3
clone size: -
D gene: -
CDR3 length: 13
V gene: TRBV28
CDR3 protein: CAIGGTPTDTQYF
CDR3 DNA: TGTGCCATTGGGGGCACCCCCACAGATACGCAGTATTTT

J gene: TRBJ1-5
clone size: -
D gene: -
CDR3 length: 13
V gene: TRBV20-1
CDR3 protein: CSARRGSGQPQHF
CDR3 DNA: TGCAGTGCTCGAAGGGGAAGTGGTCAGCCCCAGCATTTT

J gene: TRBJ2-4
clone size: -
D gene: -
CDR3 length: 15
V gene: TRBV20-1
CDR3 protein: CSARGLAGTKNIQYF
CDR3 DNA: TGCAGTGCTAGGGGGCTAGCAGGAACCAAAAACATTCAGTACTTC

J gene: TRBJ2-6
clone size: -
D gene: -
CDR3 length: 18
V gene: TRBV12-3/TRBV12-4
CDR3 protein: CASSPGRGRSSGANVLTF
CDR3 DNA: TGTGCCAGCAGCCCCGGAAGGGGGAGAAGCTCTGGGGCCAACGTCCTGACTTTC

J gene: TRBJ2-1
clone size: -
D gene: -
CDR3 length: 15
V gene: TRBV28
CDR3 protein: CASSRPGRRLNEQFF
CDR3 DNA: TGTGCCAGCAGCCGCCCGGGACGGAGGCTAAATGAGCAGTTCTTC

J gene: TRBJ2-4
clone size: -
D gene: -
CDR3 length: 16
V gene: TRBV6-1
CDR3 protein: CASRQGLGGGGDIQYF
CDR3 DNA: TGTGCCAGCAGACAGGGGTTGGGGGGCGGTGGGGACATTCAGTACTTC

J gene: TRBJ2-5
clone size: -
D gene: -
CDR3 length: 14
V gene: TRBV9
CDR3 protein: CASSVGPEGETQYF
CDR3 DNA: TGTGCCAGCAGCGTAGGTCCGGAGGGGGAGACCCAGTACTTC

J gene: TRBJ2-7
clone size: few
D gene: -
CDR3 length: 15
V gene: TRBV3-1
CDR3 protein: CASSKGPAGFYEQYF
CDR3 DNA: TGTGCCAGCAGCAAGGGACCAGCGGGTTTCTACGAGCAGTACTTC

J gene: TRBJ2-1
clone size: -
D gene: TRBD1
CDR3 length: 12
V gene: TRBV3-1
CDR3 protein: CASSRTGPHQFF
CDR3 DNA: TGTGCCAGCAGCCGGACAGGCCCCCACCAGTTCTTC

J gene: TRBJ2-5
clone size: -
D gene: TRBD1
CDR3 length: 13
V gene: TRBV29-1
CDR3 protein: CSVGQGGQETQYF
CDR3 DNA: TGCAGCGTGGGACAGGGAGGGCAAGAGACCCAGTACTTC

J gene: TRBJ2-2
clone size: -
D gene: -
CDR3 length: 16
V gene: TRBV10-2
CDR3 protein: CASSEWGAANTGELFF
CDR3 DNA: TGCGCCAGCAGTGAATGGGGGGCCGCTAACACCGGGGAGCTGTTTTTT

J gene: TRBJ2-1
clone size: -
D gene: -
CDR3 length: 15
V gene: TRBV20-1
CDR3 protein: CSAPVPGPINNEQFF
CDR3 DNA: TGCAGTGCCCCAGTCCCGGGACCTATAAACAATGAGCAGTTCTTC

J gene: TRBJ2-7
clone size: few
D gene: -
CDR3 length: 15
V gene: TRBV20-1
CDR3 protein: CSARGATGASYEQYF
CDR3 DNA: TGCAGTGCTAGAGGAGCGACGGGAGCCTCCTACGAGCAGTACTTC

J gene: TRBJ1-6
clone size: -
D gene: -
CDR3 length: 15
V gene: TRBV6-5
CDR3 protein: CASGRSGGLNSPLHF
CDR3 DNA: TGTGCCAGCGGCCGAAGTGGGGGCCTTAATTCACCCCTCCACTTT

J gene: TRBJ2-5
clone size: -
D gene: -
CDR3 length: 12
V gene: TRBV20-1
CDR3 protein: CSADGGRQTQYF
CDR3 DNA: TGCAGTGCTGACGGCGGCAGACAGACCCAGTACTTC

J gene: TRBJ2-2
clone size: -
D gene: -
CDR3 length: 13
V gene: TRBV9
CDR3 protein: CASSVASPGELFF
CDR3 DNA: TGTGCCAGCAGCGTAGCGAGTCCCGGGGAGCTGTTTTTT

J gene: TRBJ2-7
clone size: once
D gene: -
CDR3 length: 16
V gene: TRBV7-9
CDR3 protein: CASSQISAGYSYEQYF
CDR3 DNA: TGTGCCAGCAGTCAAATATCAGCGGGTTACTCCTACGAGCAGTACTTC

J gene: TRBJ2-5
clone size: -
D gene: -
CDR3 length: 14
V gene: TRBV9
CDR3 protein: CASSVAVGRGTQYF
CDR3 DNA: TGTGCCAGCAGTGTAGCGGTGGGACGGGGGACCCAGTACTTC

J gene: TRBJ2-2
clone size: -
D gene: -
CDR3 length: 14
V gene: TRBV7-2
CDR3 protein: CASSKSSYTGELFF
CDR3 DNA: TGTGCCAGCAGCAAAAGCTCTTACACCGGGGAGCTGTTTTTT

J gene: TRBJ2-1
clone size: once
D gene: TRBD2
CDR3 length: 16
V gene: TRBV7-3
CDR3 protein: CASSLLGTRSYNGQFF
CDR3 DNA: TGTGCCAGCAGCTTACTGGGGACTAGGTCCTACAATGGGCAGTTCTTC

J gene: TRBJ2-7
clone size: -
D gene: TRBD2
CDR3 length: 15
V gene: TRBV28
CDR3 protein: CASSRGGPSSYEQYF
CDR3 DNA: TGTGCCAGCAGTAGGGGAGGGCCGTCCTCCTACGAGCAGTACTTC

J gene: TRBJ2-2
clone size: -
D gene: -
CDR3 length: 13
V gene: TRBV11-2
CDR3 protein: CASSLDQVGELFF
CDR3 DNA: TGTGCCAGCAGCTTAGATCAGGTCGGGGAGCTGTTTTTT

J gene: TRBJ2-1
clone size: -
D gene: TRBD2
CDR3 length: 14
V gene: TRBV5-1
CDR3 protein: CASSSRTRINEQFF
CDR3 DNA: TGCGCCAGCAGCTCCCGGACTAGGATCAATGAGCAGTTCTTC

J gene: TRBJ2-7
clone size: -
D gene: -
CDR3 length: 15
V gene: TRBV7-9
CDR3 protein: CASSKGTPTSYEQYF
CDR3 DNA: TGTGCCAGCAGCAAAGGGACTCCCACCTCCTACGAGCAGTACTTC

J gene: TRBJ1-1
clone size: -
D gene: TRBD1
CDR3 length: 13
V gene: TRBV7-9
CDR3 protein: CASSIQDRGKAFF
CDR3 DNA: TGTGCCAGCAGCATCCAAGACAGGGGGAAAGCTTTCTTT